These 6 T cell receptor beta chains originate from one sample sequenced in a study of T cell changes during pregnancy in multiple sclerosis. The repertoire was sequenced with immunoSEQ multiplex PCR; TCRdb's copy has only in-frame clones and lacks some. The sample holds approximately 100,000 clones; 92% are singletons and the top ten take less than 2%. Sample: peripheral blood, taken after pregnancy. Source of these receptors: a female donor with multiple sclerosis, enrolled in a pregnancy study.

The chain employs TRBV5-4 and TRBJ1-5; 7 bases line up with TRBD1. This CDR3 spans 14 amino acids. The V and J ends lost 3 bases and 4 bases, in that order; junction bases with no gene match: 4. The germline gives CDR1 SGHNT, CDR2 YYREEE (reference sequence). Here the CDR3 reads CASSSGQSNQPQHF. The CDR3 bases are TGTGCCAGCAGCTCGGGACAGTCTAATCAGCCCCAGCATTTT. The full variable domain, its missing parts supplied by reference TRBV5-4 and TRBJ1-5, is ETGVTQSPTHLIKTRGQQVTLRCSSQSGHNTVSWYQQALGQGPQFIFQYYREEENGRGNFPPRFSGLQFPNYSSELNVNALELDDSALYLCASSSGQSNQPQHFGDGTRLSIL.

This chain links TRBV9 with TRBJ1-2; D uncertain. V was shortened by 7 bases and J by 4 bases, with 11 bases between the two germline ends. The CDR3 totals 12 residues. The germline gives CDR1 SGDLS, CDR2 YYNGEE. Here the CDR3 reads CASEGAVYGYTF. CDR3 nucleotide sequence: TGTGCCAGCGAGGGAGCGGTCTATGGCTACACCTTC. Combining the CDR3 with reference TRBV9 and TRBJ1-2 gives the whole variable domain DSGVTQTPKHLITATGQRVTLRCSPRSGDLSVYWYQQSLDQGLQFLIQYYNGEERAKGNILERFSAQQFPDLHSELNLSSLELGDSALYFCASEGAVYGYTFGSGTRLTVV.

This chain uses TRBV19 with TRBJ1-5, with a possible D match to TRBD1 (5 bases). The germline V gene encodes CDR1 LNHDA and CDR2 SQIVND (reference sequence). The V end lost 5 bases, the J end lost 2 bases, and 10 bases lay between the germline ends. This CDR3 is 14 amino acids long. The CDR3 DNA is TGTGCCAGTAGTCTCCGGGGGGGCAATCAGCCCCAGCATTTT. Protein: CASSLRGGNQPQHF.

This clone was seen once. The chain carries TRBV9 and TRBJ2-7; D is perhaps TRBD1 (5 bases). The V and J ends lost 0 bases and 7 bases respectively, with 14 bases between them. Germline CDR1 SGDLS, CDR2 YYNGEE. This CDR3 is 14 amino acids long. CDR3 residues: CASSVVSTGEEQYF. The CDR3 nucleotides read TGTGCCAGCAGCGTAGTTTCAACAGGAGAAGAGCAGTACTTC.

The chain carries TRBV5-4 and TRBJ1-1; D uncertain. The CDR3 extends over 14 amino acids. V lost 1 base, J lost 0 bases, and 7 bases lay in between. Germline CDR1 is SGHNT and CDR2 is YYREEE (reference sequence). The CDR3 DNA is TGTGCCAGCAGCTTGAGGCGGATGAACACTGAAGCTTTCTTT. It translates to CASSLRRMNTEAFF.

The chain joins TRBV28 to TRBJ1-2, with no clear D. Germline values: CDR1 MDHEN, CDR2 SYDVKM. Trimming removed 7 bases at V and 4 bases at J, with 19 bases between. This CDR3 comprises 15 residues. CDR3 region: CASKSSMAVIYGYTF. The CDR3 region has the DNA TGTGCCAGCAAGTCCTCGATGGCGGTCATCTATGGCTACACCTTC.